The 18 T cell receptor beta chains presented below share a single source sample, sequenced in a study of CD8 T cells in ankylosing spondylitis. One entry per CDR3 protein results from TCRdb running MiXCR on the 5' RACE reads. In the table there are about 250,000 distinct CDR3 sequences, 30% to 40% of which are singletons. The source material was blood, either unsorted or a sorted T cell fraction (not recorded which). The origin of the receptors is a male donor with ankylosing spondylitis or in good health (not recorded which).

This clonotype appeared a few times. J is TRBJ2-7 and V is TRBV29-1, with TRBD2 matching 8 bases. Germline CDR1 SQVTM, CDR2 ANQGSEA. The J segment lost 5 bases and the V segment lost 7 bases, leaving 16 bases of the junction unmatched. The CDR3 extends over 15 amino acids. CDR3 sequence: CSGLRPGLDSDEQYF. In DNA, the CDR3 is TGCAGCGGACTGCGACCGGGACTAGATTCAGACGAGCAGTACTTC.

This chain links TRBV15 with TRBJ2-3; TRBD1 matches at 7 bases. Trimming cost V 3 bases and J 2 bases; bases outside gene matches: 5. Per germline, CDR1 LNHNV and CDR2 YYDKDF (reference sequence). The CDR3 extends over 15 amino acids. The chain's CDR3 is CATSRPGQNTDTQYF. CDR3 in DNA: TGTGCCACCAGCAGGCCGGGACAGAACACAGATACGCAGTATTTT. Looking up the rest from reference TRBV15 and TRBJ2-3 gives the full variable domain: DAMVIQNPRYQVTQFGKPVTLSCSQTLNHNVMYWYQQKSSQAPKLLFHYYDKDFNNEADTPDNFQSRRPNTSFCFLDIRSPGLGDTAMYLCATSRPGQNTDTQYFGPGTRLTVL.

CDR3 protein: CASSPGQVPNEQYF. The CDR3 region has the DNA TGTGCCAGCAGCCCCGGACAGGTTCCTAACGAGCAGTACTTC. The chain carries TRBV6-1 and TRBJ2-7; 7 nucleotides line up with TRBD1. V was clipped by 6 bases and J by 5 bases; unmatched bases: 10. This CDR3 spans 14 amino acids. CDR1 is MNHNS, CDR2 SASEGT, per germline.

The CDR3 DNA sequence: TGCAGTGCTGAGGTCCCGACTAGCGTCTACCAAGAGACCCAGTACTTC. This translates into CSAEVPTSVYQETQYF. The chain couples TRBV20-1 to TRBJ2-5; 8 bases fit TRBD2. The length of the CDR3 is 16 residues. V dropped 5 bases and J dropped 0; count of bases not matched to a gene: 11. Germline V gene sequence: CDR1 DFQATT, CDR2 SNEGSKA (reference sequence).

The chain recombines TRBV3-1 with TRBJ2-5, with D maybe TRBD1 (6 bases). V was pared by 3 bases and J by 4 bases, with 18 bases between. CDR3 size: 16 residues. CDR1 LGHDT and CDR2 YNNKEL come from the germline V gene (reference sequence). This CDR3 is CASSHHPVRGGETQYF. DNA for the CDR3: TGTGCCAGCAGCCACCACCCCGTCAGGGGCGGAGAGACCCAGTACTTC.

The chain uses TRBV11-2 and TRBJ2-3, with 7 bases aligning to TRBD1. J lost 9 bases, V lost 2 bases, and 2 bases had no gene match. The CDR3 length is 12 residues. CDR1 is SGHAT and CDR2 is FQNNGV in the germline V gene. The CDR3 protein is CASSLRGRTQYF. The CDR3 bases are TGTGCCAGCAGCTTAAGGGGGCGGACGCAGTATTTT.

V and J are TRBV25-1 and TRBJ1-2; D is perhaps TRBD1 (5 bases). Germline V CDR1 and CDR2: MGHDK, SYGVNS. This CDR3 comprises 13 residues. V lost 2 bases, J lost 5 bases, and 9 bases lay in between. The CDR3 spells CASSEMGGYGYTF. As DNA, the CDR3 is TGTGCCAGCAGTGAAATGGGGGGGTATGGCTACACCTTC.

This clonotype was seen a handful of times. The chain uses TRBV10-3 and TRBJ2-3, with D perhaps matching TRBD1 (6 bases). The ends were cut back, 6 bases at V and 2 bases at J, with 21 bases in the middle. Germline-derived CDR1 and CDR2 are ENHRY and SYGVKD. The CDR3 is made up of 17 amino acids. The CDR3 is CAIRPGQYRADTDTQYF. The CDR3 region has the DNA TGTGCCATCAGGCCTGGGCAGTACAGGGCTGACACAGATACGCAGTATTTT.

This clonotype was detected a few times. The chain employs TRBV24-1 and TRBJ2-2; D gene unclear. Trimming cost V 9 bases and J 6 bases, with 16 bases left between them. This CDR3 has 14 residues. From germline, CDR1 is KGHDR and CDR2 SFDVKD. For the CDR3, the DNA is TGTGCCACCTCCCGGAGTGGTAGACCCGGGGAGCTGTTTTTT. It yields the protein CATSRSGRPGELFF.

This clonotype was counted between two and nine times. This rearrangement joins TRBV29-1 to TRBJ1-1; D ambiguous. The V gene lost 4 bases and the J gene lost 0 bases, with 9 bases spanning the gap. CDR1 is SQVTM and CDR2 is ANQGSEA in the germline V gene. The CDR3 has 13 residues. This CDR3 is CSVVGRMNTEAFF. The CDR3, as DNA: TGCAGCGTTGTAGGCAGGATGAACACTGAAGCTTTCTTT.

Here the CDR3 reads CASSLAPGPEGEQFF. The DNA for the CDR3 is TGTGCCAGCAGTTTAGCCCCGGGGCCGGAGGGTGAGCAGTTCTTC. The gene calls are TRBV12-3 or TRBV12-4 and TRBJ2-1, with D tentatively TRBD2 (6 bases). The CDR3 covers 15 residues. The ends were cut back, 0 bases at V and 9 bases at J, with 15 bases in the middle.

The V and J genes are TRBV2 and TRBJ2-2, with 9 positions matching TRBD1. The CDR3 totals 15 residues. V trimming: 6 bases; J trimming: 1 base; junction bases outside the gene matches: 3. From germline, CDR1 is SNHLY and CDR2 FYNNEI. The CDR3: CASRGTGRNTGELFF. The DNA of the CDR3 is TGTGCCAGCAGAGGGACAGGGAGGAACACCGGGGAGCTGTTTTTT.

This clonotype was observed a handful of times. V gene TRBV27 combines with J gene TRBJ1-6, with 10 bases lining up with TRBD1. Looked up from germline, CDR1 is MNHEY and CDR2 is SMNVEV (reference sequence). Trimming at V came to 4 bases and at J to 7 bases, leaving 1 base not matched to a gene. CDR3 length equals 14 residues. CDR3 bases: TGTGCCAGCAGTTGGACAGGGGGGAATTCACCCCTCCACTTT. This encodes CASSWTGGNSPLHF.

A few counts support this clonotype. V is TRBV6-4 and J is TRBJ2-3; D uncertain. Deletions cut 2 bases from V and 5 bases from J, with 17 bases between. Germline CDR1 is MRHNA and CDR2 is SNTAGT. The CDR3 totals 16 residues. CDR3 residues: CASSDLDGWSLDTQYF. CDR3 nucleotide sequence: TGTGCCAGCAGTGACCTGGACGGCTGGTCTCTAGATACGCAGTATTTT.

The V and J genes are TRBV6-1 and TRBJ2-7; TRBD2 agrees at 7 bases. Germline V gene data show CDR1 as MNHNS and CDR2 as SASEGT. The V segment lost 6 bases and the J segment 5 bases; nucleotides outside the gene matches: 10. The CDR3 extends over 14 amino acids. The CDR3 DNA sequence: TGTGCCAGCAGCCCATCGGGGGGAATTCACGAGCAGTACTTC. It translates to CASSPSGGIHEQYF.

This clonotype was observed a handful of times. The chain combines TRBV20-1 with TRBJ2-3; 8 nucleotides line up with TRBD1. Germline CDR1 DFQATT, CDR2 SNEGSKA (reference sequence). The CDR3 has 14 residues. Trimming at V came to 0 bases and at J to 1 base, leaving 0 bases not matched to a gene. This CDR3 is CSARETGGTDTQYF. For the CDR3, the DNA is TGCAGTGCTAGAGAGACAGGGGGCACAGATACGCAGTATTTT.

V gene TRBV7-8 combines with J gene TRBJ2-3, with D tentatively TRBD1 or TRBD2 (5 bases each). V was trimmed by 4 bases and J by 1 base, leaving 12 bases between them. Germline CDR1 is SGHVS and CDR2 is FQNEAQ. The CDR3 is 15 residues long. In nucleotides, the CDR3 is TGTGCCAGCAGCTCCCGAGGGGCGGGCACAGATACGCAGTATTTT. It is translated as CASSSRGAGTDTQYF.

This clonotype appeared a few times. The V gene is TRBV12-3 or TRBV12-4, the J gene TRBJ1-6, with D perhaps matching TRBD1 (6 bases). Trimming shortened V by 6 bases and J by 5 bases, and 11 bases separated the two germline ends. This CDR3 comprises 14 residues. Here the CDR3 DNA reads TGTGCCAGCAGGAACAGGGAGCATAATTCACCCCTCCACTTT. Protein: CASRNREHNSPLHF.